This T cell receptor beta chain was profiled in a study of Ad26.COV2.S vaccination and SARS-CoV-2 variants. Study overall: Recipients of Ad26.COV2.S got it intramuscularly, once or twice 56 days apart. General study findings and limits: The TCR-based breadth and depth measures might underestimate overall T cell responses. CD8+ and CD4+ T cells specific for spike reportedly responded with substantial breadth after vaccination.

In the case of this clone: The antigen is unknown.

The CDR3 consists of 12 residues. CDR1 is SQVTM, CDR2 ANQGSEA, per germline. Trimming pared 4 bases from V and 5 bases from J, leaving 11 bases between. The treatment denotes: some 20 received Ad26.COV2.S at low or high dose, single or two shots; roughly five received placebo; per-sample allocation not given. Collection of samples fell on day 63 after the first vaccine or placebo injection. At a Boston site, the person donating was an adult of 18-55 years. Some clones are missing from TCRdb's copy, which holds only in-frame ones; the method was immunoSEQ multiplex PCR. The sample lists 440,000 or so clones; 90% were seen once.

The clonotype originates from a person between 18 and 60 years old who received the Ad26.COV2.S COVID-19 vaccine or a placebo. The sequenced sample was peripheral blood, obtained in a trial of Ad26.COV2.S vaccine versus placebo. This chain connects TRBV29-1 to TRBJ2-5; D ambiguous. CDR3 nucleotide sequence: TGCAGCGTTGGTAGGGAAGACGAGACCCAGTACTTC. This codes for CSVGREDETQYF.